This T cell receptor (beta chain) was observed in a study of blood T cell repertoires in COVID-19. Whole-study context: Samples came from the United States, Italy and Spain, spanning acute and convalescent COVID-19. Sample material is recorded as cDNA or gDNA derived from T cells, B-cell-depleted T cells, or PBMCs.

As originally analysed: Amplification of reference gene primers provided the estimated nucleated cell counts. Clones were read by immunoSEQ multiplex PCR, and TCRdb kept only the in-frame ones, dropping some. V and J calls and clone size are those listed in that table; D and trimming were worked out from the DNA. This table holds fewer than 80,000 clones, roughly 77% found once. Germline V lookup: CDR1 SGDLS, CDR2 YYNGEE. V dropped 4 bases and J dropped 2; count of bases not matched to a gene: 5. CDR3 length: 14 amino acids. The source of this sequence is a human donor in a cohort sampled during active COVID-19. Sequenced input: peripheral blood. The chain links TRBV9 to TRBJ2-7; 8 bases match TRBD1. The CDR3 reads CASSRGQGPYEQYF. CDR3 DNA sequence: TGTGCCAGCAGCCGCGGACAGGGACCCTACGAGCAGTACTTC. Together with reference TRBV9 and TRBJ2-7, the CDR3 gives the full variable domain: DSGVTQTPKHLITATGQRVTLRCSPRSGDLSVYWYQQSLDQGLQFLIQYYNGEERAKGNILERFSAQQFPDLHSELNLSSLELGDSALYFCASSRGQGPYEQYFGPGTRLTVT.